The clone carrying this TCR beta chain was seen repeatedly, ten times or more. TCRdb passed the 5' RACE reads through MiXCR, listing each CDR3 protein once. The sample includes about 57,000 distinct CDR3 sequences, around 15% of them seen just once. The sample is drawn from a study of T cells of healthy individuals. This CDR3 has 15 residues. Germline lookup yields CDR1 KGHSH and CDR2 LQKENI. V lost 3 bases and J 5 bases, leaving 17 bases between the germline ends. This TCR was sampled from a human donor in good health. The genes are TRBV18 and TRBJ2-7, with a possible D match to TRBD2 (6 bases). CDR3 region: CASSPGLGGRDEQYF. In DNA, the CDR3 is TGTGCCAGCTCACCTGGATTGGGGGGAAGGGACGAGCAGTACTTC.